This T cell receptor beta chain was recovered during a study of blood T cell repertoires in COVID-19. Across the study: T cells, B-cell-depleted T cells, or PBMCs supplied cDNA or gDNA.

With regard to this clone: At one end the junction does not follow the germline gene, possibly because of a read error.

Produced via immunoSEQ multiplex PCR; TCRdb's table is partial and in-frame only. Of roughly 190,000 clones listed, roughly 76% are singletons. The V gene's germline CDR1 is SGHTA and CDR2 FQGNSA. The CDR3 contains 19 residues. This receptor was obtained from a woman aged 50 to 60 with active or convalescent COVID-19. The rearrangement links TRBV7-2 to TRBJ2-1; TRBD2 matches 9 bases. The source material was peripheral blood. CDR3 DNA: TGTGCCAGCAGGTTAGACCCCGGGACTAGCAGATTTACAAGAGATGAGCAGTTCTTC. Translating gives CASRLDPGTSRFTRDEQFF.